The 30 T cell receptor beta chains reported below all come from one sample, sequenced in a study of blood T cell repertoires in COVID-19. The data were produced by immunoSEQ multiplex PCR, yet TCRdb's version contains in-frame clones alone and is incomplete. The sample includes roughly 150,000 clones, roughly 85% of them seen just once. The sample was PBMCs or T cells enriched from blood (not recorded which). These TCRs come from a woman in her 70s in a cohort exposed to, infected with or recovered from COVID-19 (not recorded which).

This chain links TRBV7-3 with TRBJ2-7; possibly TRBD2 for D (6 bases). Per the germline V gene, CDR1 is SGHTA and CDR2 is FQGTGA. Trimming took off 5 bases at V and 5 bases at J, with 10 bases between the two ends. The CDR3 sequence is 12 residues long. The CDR3 nucleotides are TGTGCCAGCAGCCCAGGAGGGGACGAGCAGTACTTC. Its protein product is CASSPGGDEQYF.

The chain combines TRBV18 with TRBJ1-1; D remains unclear. The V gene's germline CDR1 is KGHSH and CDR2 LQKENI. V was shortened by 3 bases and J by 7 bases, with 12 bases between the two germline ends. This CDR3 has 13 amino acids. CDR3 sequence: CASSPPDGSEAFF. In DNA, the CDR3 is TGTGCCAGCTCACCCCCGGATGGGAGTGAAGCTTTCTTT.

The V call is TRBV12-3 or TRBV12-4, the J call TRBJ1-1; D gene ambiguous. V was pared by 2 bases and J by 4 bases, with 5 bases between. The CDR3 is made up of 12 amino acids. CDR3 in amino acids: CASSLYPTEAFF. DNA of the CDR3: TGTGCCAGCAGTTTATATCCCACTGAAGCTTTCTTT.

For the CDR3, the DNA is TGCGCCAGCAGCTCGGGAGCCCAGGCTAATGGCTACACCTTC. Protein product: CASSSGAQANGYTF. The chain carries TRBV5-1 and TRBJ1-2; no clear D. The CDR3 sequence is 14 residues long. CDR1 and CDR2 (germline): SGHRS, YFSETQ. V lost 3 bases and J 6 bases, leaving 15 bases between the germline ends.

In its sample, this clone was seen a few times. This chain links TRBV4-2 with TRBJ1-5, with D perhaps TRBD1 (5 bases). Per the germline V gene, CDR1 is LGHNA and CDR2 is YNFKEQ. V was shortened by 0 bases and J by 3 bases, with 12 bases between the two germline ends. This CDR3 has 16 residues. CDR3 sequence: CASSQEPGLDNQPQHF. Written as DNA, the CDR3 is TGTGCCAGCAGCCAAGAACCAGGGCTCGACAATCAGCCCCAGCATTTT.

The chain has TRBV5-4 and TRBJ2-1; TRBD2 matches 9 bases. Looked up from germline, CDR1 is SGHNT and CDR2 is YYREEE (reference sequence). V lost 0 bases to trimming and J lost 4 bases; unmatched junction nucleotides: 5. The CDR3 extends over 16 amino acids. CDR3 nucleotides: TGTGCCAGCAGCTTGGGGGATAGCGGGGGTTACAATGAGCAGTTCTTC. Translation gives CASSLGDSGGYNEQFF.

The V and J genes are TRBV28 and TRBJ1-4; 11 bases map to TRBD1. Germline values: CDR1 MDHEN, CDR2 SYDVKM. The trim removed 6 bases at V and 8 bases at J, leaving 5 bases unmatched. This CDR3 has 14 residues. For the CDR3, the DNA is TGTGCCAGCAGCCGCGGACAGGGGGCGGAAAAACTGTTTTTT. This gives the protein CASSRGQGAEKLFF.

The chain links TRBV28 to TRBJ2-1, with TRBD2 matching over 8 bases. The CDR3 totals 16 residues. The germline V gene has CDR1 MDHEN and CDR2 SYDVKM. The J segment lost 2 bases and the V segment lost 5 bases, leaving 8 bases of the junction unmatched. CDR3: CASSTPGLVAYNEQFF. The CDR3 DNA is TGTGCCAGCAGTACGCCGGGACTAGTAGCCTACAATGAGCAGTTCTTC.

The rearrangement joins TRBV28 to TRBJ2-3, with 8 bases matching TRBD2. In germline, CDR1 is MDHEN, CDR2 SYDVKM. The CDR3 spans 17 residues. The ends lost 6 bases at V and 3 bases at J; junction bases unmatched: 14. CDR3 region: CASSYPPGRVGTDTQYF. As DNA, the CDR3 is TGTGCCAGCAGCTACCCTCCCGGGAGGGTCGGGACAGATACGCAGTATTTT. Drawing the rest from reference TRBV28 and TRBJ2-3, the complete variable domain is DVKVTQSSRYLVKRTGEKVFLECVQDMDHENMFWYRQDPGLGLRLIYFSYDVKMKEKGDIPEGYSVSREKKERFSLILESASTNQTSMYLCASSYPPGRVGTDTQYFGPGTRLTVL.

This clone was seen a few times. The rearrangement joins TRBV27 to TRBJ1-5, with a tentative D call TRBD1 (6 bases). This CDR3 is built from 16 residues. CDR1 and CDR2 (germline): MNHEY, SMNVEV (reference sequence). Trimming stripped 6 bases from V and 2 bases from J, with 17 bases between. For the CDR3, the DNA is TGTGCCAGCAGACCCACGGTACAGGGTGGCAATCAGCCCCAGCATTTT. Translation gives CASRPTVQGGNQPQHF.

The V gene is TRBV7-9, the J gene TRBJ2-7, with 9 nucleotides matching TRBD1. The ends lost 7 bases at V and 7 bases at J; junction bases unmatched: 17. This CDR3 is built from 16 residues. Germline V lookup: CDR1 SEHNR, CDR2 FQNEAQ (reference sequence). CDR3 coding DNA: TGTGCCAGCACCCATGGGGGGACAGGGAGGGCGCGAGAGCAGTACTTC. It specifies CASTHGGTGRAREQYF.

The chain recombines TRBV12-3 or TRBV12-4 with TRBJ1-2, with D maybe TRBD1 (5 bases). The ends were cut back, 6 bases at V and 4 bases at J, with 9 bases in the middle. This CDR3 has 12 residues. The CDR3 sequence is CASSPRAYGYTF. CDR3 nucleotide sequence: TGTGCCAGCAGCCCCAGGGCCTATGGCTACACCTTC.

The genes are TRBV5-1 and TRBJ1-6; D ambiguous. There are 14 residues in the CDR3. Germline CDR1 and CDR2: SGHRS and YFSETQ. The V end lost 2 bases, the J end lost 6 bases, and 9 bases lay between the germline ends. The CDR3 protein is CASSFGNANSPLHF. Here the CDR3 DNA reads TGCGCCAGCAGCTTCGGGAACGCTAATTCACCCCTCCACTTT. Looking up the rest from reference TRBV5-1 and TRBJ1-6 gives the full variable domain: KAGVTQTPRYLIKTRGQQVTLSCSPISGHRSVSWYQQTPGQGLQFLFEYFSETQRNKGNFPGRFSGRQFSNSRSEMNVSTLELGDSALYLCASSFGNANSPLHFGNGTRLTVT.

This chain joins TRBV4-1 and TRBJ2-1; 10 bases are shared with TRBD2. The CDR3 extends over 17 amino acids. CDR1 and CDR2 (germline): MGHRA, YSYEKL. V was pared by 0 bases and J by 4 bases, with 6 bases of the junction left unmatched. The CDR3 region is CASSQEGQRGGYNEQFF. The CDR3 DNA sequence: TGCGCCAGCAGCCAAGAGGGTCAGCGGGGGGGATACAATGAGCAGTTCTTC.

The chain joins TRBV24-1 to TRBJ2-1; 10 positions match TRBD2. Germline V CDR1 and CDR2: KGHDR, SFDVKD. CDR3 size: 17 residues. J lost 6 bases, V lost 5 bases, and 12 bases had no gene match. CDR3 nucleotide sequence: TGTGCCACCAGTGTCACGCTAGCGGGAGATATAGGCAATGAGCAGTTCTTC. The encoded protein is CATSVTLAGDIGNEQFF.

The chain is built from TRBV11-1 and TRBJ2-5; D uncertain. The V end was cut by 1 base, the J end by 2 bases, with 8 bases between. This CDR3 is built from 14 residues. In germline, CDR1 is SGHAT, CDR2 FQDESV (reference sequence). The CDR3, as DNA: TGTGCCAGCAGCTTAGGTCTGGCTCAAGAGACCCAGTACTTC. Translating gives CASSLGLAQETQYF. The variable domain in full, with the rest retrieved from reference TRBV11-1 and TRBJ2-5, is EAEVAQSPRYKITEKSQAVAFWCDPISGHATLYWYRQILGQGPELLVQFQDESVVDDSQLPKDRFSAERLKGVDSTLKIQPAELGDSAMYLCASSLGLAQETQYFGPGTRLLVL.

The genes are TRBV2 and TRBJ2-7; D possibly corresponds to TRBD2 (5 bases). Trimming took 8 bases from V and 12 from J, leaving 23 bases between them. Per germline, CDR1 SNHLY and CDR2 FYNNEI. The CDR3 consists of 13 residues. CDR3 sequence (DNA): TGTGCCAGCGCGAAAGAGCCGGAGGCGCGTACGTACTTC. Translated: CASAKEPEARTYF.

The J gene is TRBJ2-7, the V gene TRBV28, with 10 bases lining up with TRBD1. Germline V CDR1 and CDR2: MDHEN, SYDVKM. V shed 5 bases, J shed 2 bases, and the junction held 3 bases outside the gene matches. CDR3 length: 14 amino acids. This chain's CDR3 is CASSPGQGAYEQYF. In DNA form, the CDR3 reads TGTGCCAGCAGTCCCGGACAGGGGGCCTACGAGCAGTACTTC. Variable domain in full (rest from reference TRBV28 and TRBJ2-7): DVKVTQSSRYLVKRTGEKVFLECVQDMDHENMFWYRQDPGLGLRLIYFSYDVKMKEKGDIPEGYSVSREKKERFSLILESASTNQTSMYLCASSPGQGAYEQYFGPGTRLTVT.

The V and J genes are TRBV4-3 and TRBJ2-7, with D possibly matching TRBD2 (5 bases). V dropped 3 bases and J dropped 6 bases, with 12 bases sitting between them. CDR1 is LGHNA, CDR2 YSLEER, per germline. This CDR3 is built from 13 residues. The CDR3 DNA reads as TGCGCCAGCAGCCAGTCGCCGGGAACCGAGCAGTACTTC. Translating it yields CASSQSPGTEQYF.

The rearrangement uses TRBV19 and TRBJ1-1; TRBD1 matches 7 bases. The germline V gene encodes CDR1 LNHDA and CDR2 SQIVND (reference sequence). V lost 7 bases to trimming and J lost 0 bases; unmatched junction nucleotides: 8. This CDR3 comprises 15 residues. The CDR3 here is CASTLATGVNTEAFF. CDR3 in DNA: TGTGCCAGTACCCTAGCTACAGGGGTGAACACTGAAGCTTTCTTT.

Only one count was recorded for this clone. The chain is built from TRBV7-3 and TRBJ2-1, with 9 bases identical to TRBD2. The CDR3 has 17 residues. V shed 5 bases and J 3 bases; nucleotides not matched to a gene: 11. Germline lookup yields CDR1 SGHTA and CDR2 FQGTGA. The CDR3 here is CASSQNYGTSYYNEQFF. CDR3 DNA sequence: TGTGCCAGCAGCCAAAATTACGGGACTAGCTACTACAATGAGCAGTTCTTC. Looking up the rest from reference TRBV7-3 and TRBJ2-1 gives the full variable domain: GAGVSQTPSNKVTEKGKYVELRCDPISGHTALYWYRQSLGQGPEFLIYFQGTGAADDSGLPNDRFFAVRPEGSVSTLKIQRTERGDSAVYLCASSQNYGTSYYNEQFFGPGTRLTVL.

This rearrangement joins TRBV4-2 to TRBJ2-1, with 9 bases identical to TRBD2. The CDR3 spans 15 residues. Germline CDR1 and CDR2: LGHNA and YNFKEQ. Trimming at V came to 0 bases and at J to 6 bases, leaving 3 bases not matched to a gene. The CDR3 DNA is TGTGCCAGCAGCCAAGAACGCGGGAGGGCCAATGAGCAGTTCTTC. Translation gives CASSQERGRANEQFF.

The chain carries TRBV5-1 and TRBJ2-5, with a possible D match to TRBD1 (6 bases). Germline V lookup: CDR1 SGHRS, CDR2 YFSETQ. This CDR3 has 15 amino acids. V was trimmed by 0 bases and J by 2 bases, leaving 11 bases between them. CDR3 sequence: CASSLGATGQETQYF. For the CDR3, the DNA is TGCGCCAGCAGCTTGGGGGCCACAGGGCAAGAGACCCAGTACTTC.

This clone was counted only a few times. The chain combines TRBV10-1 with TRBJ1-1, with D possibly matching TRBD1 (5 bases). CDR1 and CDR2 from the germline V gene are WNHNN and SYGVQD (reference sequence). This CDR3 contains 18 residues. V was clipped by 9 bases and J by 2 bases, with 28 bases between them. The CDR3 loop reads CASGGVRGGYPRNTEAFF. DNA of the CDR3: TGCGCCAGTGGGGGGGTAAGGGGTGGATACCCCAGAAACACTGAAGCTTTCTTT.

The chain combines TRBV11-2 with TRBJ2-5, with TRBD1 matching 7 bases. The V segment lost 6 bases and the J segment 4 bases; nucleotides outside the gene matches: 8. CDR3 length equals 14 residues. Germline V gives CDR1 SGHAT, CDR2 FQNNGV. CDR3 loop: CASSRQGRVETQYF. Here the CDR3 DNA reads TGTGCCAGCAGTAGACAGGGTCGCGTAGAGACCCAGTACTTC.

The chain joins TRBV6-1 to TRBJ2-1; D is perhaps TRBD1 (6 bases). V was cut by 2 bases and J by 4 bases, with 12 bases left in between. Germline lookup yields CDR1 MNHNS and CDR2 SASEGT. The CDR3 totals 15 residues. The CDR3 reads CASSEIRTDYNEQFF. CDR3 sequence (DNA): TGTGCCAGCAGTGAAATTAGGACAGATTACAATGAGCAGTTCTTC.

The gene calls are TRBV7-9 and TRBJ2-7, with D uncertain. Between the trimmed V and J ends, which lost 5 bases and 4 bases, there was a span of 6 bases. The germline V gene has CDR1 SEHNR and CDR2 FQNEAQ (reference sequence). This CDR3 is 11 amino acids long. The CDR3 bases are TGTGCCAGCAGCCGAGAGTACGAGCAGTACTTC. This encodes CASSREYEQYF.

This clone came up a few times. V usage is TRBV28 and J usage is TRBJ1-2; D might be TRBD1 (6 bases). CDR1 and CDR2 (germline): MDHEN, SYDVKM. V lost 3 bases to trimming and J lost 7 bases, with 15 bases between them. The CDR3 is 14 residues long. CDR3 protein: CASSLPGRGGGYTF. CDR3 sequence (DNA): TGTGCCAGCAGTTTGCCAGGCAGAGGGGGTGGCTACACCTTC.

The J gene is TRBJ1-6, the V gene TRBV2, with 10 bases fitting TRBD1. The CDR3 extends over 15 amino acids. V shed 3 bases, J shed 9 bases, and the junction held 5 bases outside the gene matches. CDR1 and CDR2 (germline): SNHLY, FYNNEI. The CDR3 bases are TGTGCCAGCAGTGAGGTCGGACAGGGGGGTTCACCCCTCCACTTT. It is translated as CASSEVGQGGSPLHF.

The genes are TRBV27 and TRBJ2-7; D is ambiguous. V was shortened by 2 bases and J by 2 bases, with 10 bases between the two germline ends. Germline CDR1 is MNHEY and CDR2 is SMNVEV (reference sequence). This CDR3 comprises 14 residues. The CDR3 DNA reads TGTGCCAGCAGTTTAATGGGCTCCGCCTACGAGCAGTACTTC. Translation gives CASSLMGSAYEQYF.